The clone carrying this T cell receptor beta chain was observed a handful of times. Its antigen is still unknown. PCR used 60 Vbeta primers and 13 Jbeta primers. Repertoires were generated with immunoSEQ multiplex PCR, while TCRdb's copy carries only in-frame clones and drops some. The sample has under 200,000 clones; under 80% are singletons. CDR1 is SQVTM, CDR2 ANQGSEA, per germline. V lost 6 bases to trimming and J lost 4 bases, with 13 bases between them. The CDR3 extends over 12 amino acids. The data are from a study of cytomegalovirus exposure and HLA in healthy donors. Whole-study results and caveats: Later analysis found that TCR beta chains associated with HLA were more clonally expanded than other, equally common chains.

The source material was PBMCs. The genes are TRBV29-1 and TRBJ2-7, with D maybe TRBD1 (6 bases). This clonotype was sampled from a man aged 35 to 55 in good health and CMV-seronegative. This chain's CDR3 is CSVRDTGYEQYF. In DNA, the CDR3 is TGCAGCGTCCGGGACACTGGATACGAGCAGTACTTC.